This T cell receptor (beta chain) comes out of a study of PD-1 blockade in classical Hodgkin lymphoma. No patient escaped relapse after autologous stem cell transplantation, and brentuximab vedotin exposure varied. Here immunoSEQ multiplex PCR was the method, and the copy in TCRdb shows in-frame clones only, minus some. The data hold roughly 50,000 clones, with around 80% observed a single time. Trimming left V 3 bases short and J 7 bases short, with 8 bases between. Germline V gene lookup returns CDR1 SGHDT and CDR2 YYEEEE. The length of the CDR3 is 13 residues. The sequencing here drew on peripheral blood mononuclear cells (PBMCs), taken before the second cycle of nivolumab. The chain employs TRBV5-6 and TRBJ1-6; D gene ambiguous. This receptor was identified in a human donor with classical Hodgkin lymphoma. The CDR3 is CASSSRRNSPLHF. The CDR3 region has the DNA TGTGCCAGCAGCTCCCGGAGAAATTCACCCCTCCACTTT.